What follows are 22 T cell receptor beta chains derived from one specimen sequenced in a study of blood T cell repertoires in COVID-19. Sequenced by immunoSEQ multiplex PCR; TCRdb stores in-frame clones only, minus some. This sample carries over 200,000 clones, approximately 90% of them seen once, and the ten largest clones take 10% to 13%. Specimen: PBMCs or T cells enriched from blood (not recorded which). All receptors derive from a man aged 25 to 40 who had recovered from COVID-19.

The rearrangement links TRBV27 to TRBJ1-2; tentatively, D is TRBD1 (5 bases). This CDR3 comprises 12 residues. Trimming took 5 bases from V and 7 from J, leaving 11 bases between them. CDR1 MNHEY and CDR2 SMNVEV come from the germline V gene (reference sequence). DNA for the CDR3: TGTGCCAGCAGTGGTTCGGGGGGTGGCTACACCTTC. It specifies CASSGSGGGYTF.

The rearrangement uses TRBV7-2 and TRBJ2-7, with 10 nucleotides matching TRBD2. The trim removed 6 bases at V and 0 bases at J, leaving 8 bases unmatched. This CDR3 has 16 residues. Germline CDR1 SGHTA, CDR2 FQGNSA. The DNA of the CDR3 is TGTGCCAGCAGTTTCCCCCCTAGCGGGAGCTCCTACGAGCAGTACTTC. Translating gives CASSFPPSGSSYEQYF. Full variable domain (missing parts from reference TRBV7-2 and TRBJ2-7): GAGVSQSPSNKVTEKGKDVELRCDPISGHTALYWYRQSLGQGLEFLIYFQGNSAPDKSGLPSDRFSAERTGGSVSTLTIQRTQQEDSAVYLCASSFPPSGSSYEQYFGPGTRLTVT.

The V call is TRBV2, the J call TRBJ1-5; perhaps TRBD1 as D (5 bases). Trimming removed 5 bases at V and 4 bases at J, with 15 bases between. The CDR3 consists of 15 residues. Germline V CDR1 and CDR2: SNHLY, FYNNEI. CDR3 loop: CASSFVRGENQPQHF. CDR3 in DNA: TGTGCCAGCAGTTTCGTAAGGGGCGAGAATCAGCCCCAGCATTTT. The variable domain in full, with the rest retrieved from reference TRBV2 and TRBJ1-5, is EPEVTQTPSHQVTQMGQEVILRCVPISNHLYFYWYRQILGQKVEFLVSFYNNEISEKSEIFDDQFSVERPDGSNFTLKIRSTKLEDSAMYFCASSFVRGENQPQHFGDGTRLSIL.

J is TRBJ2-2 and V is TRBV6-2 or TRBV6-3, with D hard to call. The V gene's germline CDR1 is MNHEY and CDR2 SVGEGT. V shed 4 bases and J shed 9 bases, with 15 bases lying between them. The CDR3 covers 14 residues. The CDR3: CASSSQLGHRELFF. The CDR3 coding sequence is TGTGCCAGCAGTTCGCAATTGGGCCACCGGGAGCTGTTTTTT.

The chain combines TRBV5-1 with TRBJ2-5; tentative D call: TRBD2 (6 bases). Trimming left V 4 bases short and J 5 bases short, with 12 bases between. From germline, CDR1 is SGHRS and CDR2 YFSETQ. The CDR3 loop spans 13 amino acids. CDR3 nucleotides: TGCGCCAGCAGCCCGATTGGGGGGGAGACCCAGTACTTC. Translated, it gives CASSPIGGETQYF.

The CDR3 DNA follows: TGTGCCGGTCTGAGCGGGTCTCCCTACAATGAGCAGTTCTTC. It specifies CAGLSGSPYNEQFF. The chain uses TRBV7-9 and TRBJ2-1, with a weak D call TRBD2 (6 bases). The CDR3 totals 14 residues. Germline assignment: CDR1 SEHNR and CDR2 FQNEAQ (reference sequence). Trimming stripped 11 bases from V and 2 bases from J, with 16 bases between.

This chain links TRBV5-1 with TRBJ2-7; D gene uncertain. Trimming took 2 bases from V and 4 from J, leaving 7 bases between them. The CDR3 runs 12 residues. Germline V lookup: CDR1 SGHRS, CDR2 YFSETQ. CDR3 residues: CASSLDLYEQYF. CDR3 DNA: TGCGCCAGCAGCTTAGACTTGTACGAGCAGTACTTC.

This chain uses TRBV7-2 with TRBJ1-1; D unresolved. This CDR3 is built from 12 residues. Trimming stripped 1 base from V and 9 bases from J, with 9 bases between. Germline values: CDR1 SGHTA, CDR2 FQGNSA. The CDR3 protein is CASSLDSSQAFF. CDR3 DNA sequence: TGTGCCAGCAGCTTAGATTCATCCCAAGCTTTCTTT.

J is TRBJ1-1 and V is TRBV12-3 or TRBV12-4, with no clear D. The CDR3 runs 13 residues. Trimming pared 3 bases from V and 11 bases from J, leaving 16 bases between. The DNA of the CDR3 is TGTGCCAGCAGTTTGAGGGAAAAGTCAAAGGCTTTCTTT. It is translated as CASSLREKSKAFF.

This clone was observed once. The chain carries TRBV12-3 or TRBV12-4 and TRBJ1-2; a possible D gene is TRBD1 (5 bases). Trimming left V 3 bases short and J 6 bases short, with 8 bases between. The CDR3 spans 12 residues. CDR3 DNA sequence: TGTGCCAGCAGTTTTTTGGGGCATGGCTACACCTTC. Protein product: CASSFLGHGYTF.

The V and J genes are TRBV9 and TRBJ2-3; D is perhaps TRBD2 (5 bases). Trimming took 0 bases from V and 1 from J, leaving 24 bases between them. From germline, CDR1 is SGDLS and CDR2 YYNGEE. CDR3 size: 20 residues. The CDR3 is CASSVGAAGIDQEGTDTQYF. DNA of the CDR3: TGTGCCAGCAGCGTAGGGGCGGCGGGTATCGATCAGGAAGGCACAGATACGCAGTATTTT.

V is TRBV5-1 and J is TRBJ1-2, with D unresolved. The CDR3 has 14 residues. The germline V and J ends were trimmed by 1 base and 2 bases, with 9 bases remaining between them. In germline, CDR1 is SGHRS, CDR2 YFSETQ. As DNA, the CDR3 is TGCGCCAGCAGCTTGTCCGCGGAGAACTATGGCTACACCTTC. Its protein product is CASSLSAENYGYTF.

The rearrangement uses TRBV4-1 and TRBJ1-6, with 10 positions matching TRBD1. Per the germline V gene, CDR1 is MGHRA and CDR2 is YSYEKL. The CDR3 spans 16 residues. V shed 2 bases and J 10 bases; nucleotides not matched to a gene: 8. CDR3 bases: TGCGCCAGCAGCCAACCGGGACAGGGGTTTCGATCACCCCTCCACTTT. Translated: CASSQPGQGFRSPLHF.

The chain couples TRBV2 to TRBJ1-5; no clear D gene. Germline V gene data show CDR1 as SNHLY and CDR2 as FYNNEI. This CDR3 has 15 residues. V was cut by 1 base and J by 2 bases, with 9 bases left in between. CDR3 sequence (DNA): TGTGCCAGCAGTGAAGAATATGCGGGCAATCAGCCCCAGCATTTT. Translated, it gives CASSEEYAGNQPQHF.

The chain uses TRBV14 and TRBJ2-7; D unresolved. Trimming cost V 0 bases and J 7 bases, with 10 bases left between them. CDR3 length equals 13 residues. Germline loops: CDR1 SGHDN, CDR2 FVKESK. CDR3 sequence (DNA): TGTGCCAGCAGCCAAGATTATGTCGGTGAGCAGTACTTC. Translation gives CASSQDYVGEQYF.

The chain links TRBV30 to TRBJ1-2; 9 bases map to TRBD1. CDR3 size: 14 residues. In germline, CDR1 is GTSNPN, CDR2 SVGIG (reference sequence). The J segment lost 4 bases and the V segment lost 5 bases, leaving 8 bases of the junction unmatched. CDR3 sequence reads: CAWGTGRRAYGYTF. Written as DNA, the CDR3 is TGTGCCTGGGGGACAGGGAGGAGGGCCTATGGCTACACCTTC.

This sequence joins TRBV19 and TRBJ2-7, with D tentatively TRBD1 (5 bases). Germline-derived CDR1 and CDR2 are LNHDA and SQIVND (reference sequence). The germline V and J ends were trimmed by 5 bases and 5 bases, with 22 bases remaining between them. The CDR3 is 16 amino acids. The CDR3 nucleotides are TGTGCCAGTAGTGACCGCCAGGGTAGGTCAGTGAACGAGCAGTACTTC. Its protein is CASSDRQGRSVNEQYF. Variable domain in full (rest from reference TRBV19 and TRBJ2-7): DGGITQSPKYLFRKEGQNVTLSCEQNLNHDAMYWYRQDPGQGLRLIYYSQIVNDFQKGDIAEGYSVSREKKESFPLTVTSAQKNPTAFYLCASSDRQGRSVNEQYFGPGTRLTVT.

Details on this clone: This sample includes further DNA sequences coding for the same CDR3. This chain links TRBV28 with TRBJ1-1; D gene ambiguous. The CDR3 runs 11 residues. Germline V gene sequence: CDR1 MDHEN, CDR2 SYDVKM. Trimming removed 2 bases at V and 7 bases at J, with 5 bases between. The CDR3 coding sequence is TGTGCCAGCAGTTTAAGAGGTGAAGCTTTCTTT. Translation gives CASSLRGEAFF.

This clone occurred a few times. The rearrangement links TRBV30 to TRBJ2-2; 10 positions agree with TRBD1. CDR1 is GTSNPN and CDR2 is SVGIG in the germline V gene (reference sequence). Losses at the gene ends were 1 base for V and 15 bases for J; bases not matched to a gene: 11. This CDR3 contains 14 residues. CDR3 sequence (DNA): TGTGCCTGGAGTGGTCCCGGGACAGGGGTTCGGTTGTTTTTT. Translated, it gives CAWSGPGTGVRLFF.

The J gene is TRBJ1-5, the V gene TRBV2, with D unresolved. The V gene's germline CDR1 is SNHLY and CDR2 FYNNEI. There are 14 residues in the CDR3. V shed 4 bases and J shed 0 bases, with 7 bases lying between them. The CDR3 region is CASSVQISNQPQHF. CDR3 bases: TGTGCCAGCAGTGTACAGATTAGCAATCAGCCCCAGCATTTT. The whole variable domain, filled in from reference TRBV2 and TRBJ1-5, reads EPEVTQTPSHQVTQMGQEVILRCVPISNHLYFYWYRQILGQKVEFLVSFYNNEISEKSEIFDDQFSVERPDGSNFTLKIRSTKLEDSAMYFCASSVQISNQPQHFGDGTRLSIL.

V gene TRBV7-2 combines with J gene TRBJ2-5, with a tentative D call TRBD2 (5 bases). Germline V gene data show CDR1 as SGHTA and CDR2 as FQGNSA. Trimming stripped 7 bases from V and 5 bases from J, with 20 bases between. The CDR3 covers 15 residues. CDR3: CASKGSEFAYETQYF. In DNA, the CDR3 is TGTGCCAGCAAAGGTAGCGAGTTCGCTTACGAGACCCAGTACTTC.

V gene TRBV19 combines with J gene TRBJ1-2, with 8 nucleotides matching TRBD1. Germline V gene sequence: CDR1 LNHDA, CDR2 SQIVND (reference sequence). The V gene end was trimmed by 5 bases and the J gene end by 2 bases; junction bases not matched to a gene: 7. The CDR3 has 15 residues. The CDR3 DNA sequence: TGTGCCAGTAGTGCCCCGACAGGGGAGAACTATGGCTACACCTTC. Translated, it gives CASSAPTGENYGYTF.